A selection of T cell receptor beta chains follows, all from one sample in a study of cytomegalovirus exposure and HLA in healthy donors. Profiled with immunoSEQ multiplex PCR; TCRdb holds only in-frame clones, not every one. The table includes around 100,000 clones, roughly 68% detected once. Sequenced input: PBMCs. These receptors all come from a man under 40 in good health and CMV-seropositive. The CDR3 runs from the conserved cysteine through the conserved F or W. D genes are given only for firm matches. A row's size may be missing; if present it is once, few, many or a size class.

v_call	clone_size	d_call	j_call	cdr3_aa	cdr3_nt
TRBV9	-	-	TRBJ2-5	CASSVEEGWETQYF	TGTGCCAGCAGCGTAGAGGAGGGTTGGGAGACCCAGTACTTC
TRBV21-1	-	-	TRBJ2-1	CASSKVTASRDRGQFF	TGTGCCAGCAGCAAAGTCACTGCCTCCCGGGACAGGGGTCAGTTCTTC
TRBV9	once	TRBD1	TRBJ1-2	CASSAGQGDYGYTF	TGTGCCAGCAGCGCGGGACAGGGTGACTATGGCTACACCTTC
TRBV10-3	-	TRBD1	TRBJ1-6	CAISDSGTGNSPLHF	TGTGCCATCAGTGACAGCGGGACAGGGAATTCACCCCTCCACTTT
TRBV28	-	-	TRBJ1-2	CASGPGNYGYTF	TGTGCCTCAGGCCCAGGGAACTATGGCTACACCTTC
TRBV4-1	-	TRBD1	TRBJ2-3	CASSAGQGQHPDTQYF	TGCGCCAGCAGCGCAGGACAGGGGCAGCACCCAGATACGCAGTATTTT
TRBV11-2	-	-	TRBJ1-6	CASSLDPNSPLHF	TGTGCCAGCAGCTTAGACCCGAATTCACCCCTCCACTTT
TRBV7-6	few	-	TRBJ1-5	CASKLAPQSNQPQHF	TGTGCCAGCAAACTCGCACCCCAAAGCAATCAGCCCCAGCATTTT
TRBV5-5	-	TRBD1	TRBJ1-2	CASSFTGGGGYTF	TGTGCCAGCAGCTTTACAGGGGGCGGCGGCTACACCTTC
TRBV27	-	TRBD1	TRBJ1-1	CASSFPPTTGQGTEAFF	TGTGCCAGCAGTTTCCCCCCAACGACAGGGCAAGGCACTGAAGCTTTCTTT
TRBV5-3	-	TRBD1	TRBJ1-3	CARTYLRDREFFVGNTIYF	TGTGCCAGAACGTACCTCCGGGACAGGGAATTTTTCGTGGGAAACACCATATATTTT
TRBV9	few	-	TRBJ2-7	CASSVQPGVLSYEQYF	TGTGCCAGCAGCGTCCAGCCGGGAGTTCTCTCCTACGAGCAGTACTTC
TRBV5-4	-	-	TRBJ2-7	CASSQEVTGNYEQYF	TGTGCCAGCAGCCAAGAGGTCACAGGGAACTACGAGCAGTACTTC
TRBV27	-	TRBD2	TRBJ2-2	CASSSGTSGRKRGGELFF	TGTGCCAGCAGTTCTGGGACTAGCGGGAGGAAACGAGGCGGGGAGCTGTTTTTT
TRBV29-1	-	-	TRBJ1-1	CSVEESDTEAFF	TGCAGCGTTGAAGAGTCCGACACTGAAGCTTTCTTT
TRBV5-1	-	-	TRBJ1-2	CASSLAGDYGYTF	TGCGCCAGCAGCTTGGCAGGGGACTATGGCTACACCTTC
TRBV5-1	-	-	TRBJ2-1	CASSFDSEYSYNEQFF	TGCGCCAGCAGCTTTGACAGCGAATACTCCTACAATGAGCAGTTCTTC
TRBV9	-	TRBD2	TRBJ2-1	CASSVGGGAPSYNEQFF	TGTGCCAGCAGCGTAGGCGGGGGGGCCCCCTCCTACAATGAGCAGTTCTTC
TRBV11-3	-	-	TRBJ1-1	CASSLGQTRNTEAFF	TGTGCCAGCAGCTTAGGGCAAACTAGGAACACTGAAGCTTTCTTT
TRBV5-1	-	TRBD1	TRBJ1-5	CASRETGDNQPQHF	TGCGCCAGCAGGGAAACAGGGGACAATCAGCCCCAGCATTTT
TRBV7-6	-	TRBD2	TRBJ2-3	CASSRLTSGGTDTQYF	TGTGCCAGCAGCCGTCTGACTAGCGGGGGCACAGATACGCAGTATTTT
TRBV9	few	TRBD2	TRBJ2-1	CASSVAGSGGALLGNEQFF	TGTGCCAGCAGCGTAGCCGGTAGCGGGGGGGCCCTTTTAGGGAATGAGCAGTTCTTC
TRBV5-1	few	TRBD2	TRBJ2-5	CASSWTDRLAGGAAYF	TGCGCCAGCAGCTGGACCGACCGACTAGCGGGGGGCGCCGCATACTTC
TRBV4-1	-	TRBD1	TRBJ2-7	CASSQEGWGTGPYEQYF	TGCGCCAGCAGCCAAGAAGGCTGGGGGACAGGGCCCTACGAGCAGTACTTC
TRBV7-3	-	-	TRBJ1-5	CASSFRQYQPQHF	TGTGCCAGCAGCTTTAGACAGTATCAGCCCCAGCATTTT
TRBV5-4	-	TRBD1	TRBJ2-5	CASSPRQGATETQYF	TGTGCCAGCAGCCCAAGACAGGGGGCAACAGAGACCCAGTACTTC
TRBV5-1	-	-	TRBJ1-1	CASTPGGALTEAFF	TGCGCCAGCACCCCCGGGGGGGCGCTAACTGAAGCTTTCTTT
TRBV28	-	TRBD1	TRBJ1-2	CASSQGAGHYGYTF	TGTGCCAGTTCTCAGGGGGCGGGCCACTATGGCTACACCTTC
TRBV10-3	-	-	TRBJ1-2	CAISPQGGDYGYTF	TGTGCCATCAGTCCTCAGGGAGGGGACTATGGCTACACCTTC
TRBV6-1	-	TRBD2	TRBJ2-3	CASSGTSGGADTQYF	TGTGCCAGCAGTGGGACTAGCGGGGGGGCAGATACGCAGTATTTT
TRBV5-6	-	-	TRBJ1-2	CASSPHEGAHGYTF	TGTGCCAGCAGCCCCCATGAGGGCGCCCATGGCTACACCTTC
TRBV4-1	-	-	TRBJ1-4	CASSQNIVATNEKLFF	TGCGCCAGCAGCCAAAATATAGTAGCAACTAATGAAAAACTGTTTTTT
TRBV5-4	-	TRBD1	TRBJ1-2	CASRRGQDYGYTF	TGTGCCAGCAGAAGGGGACAGGATTATGGCTACACCTTC
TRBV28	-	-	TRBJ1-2	CASTLGGEMKRYGYTF	TGTGCCAGCACTTTGGGTGGGGAGATGAAGCGCTATGGCTACACCTTC
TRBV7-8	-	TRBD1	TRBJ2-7	CASRPGTAQPQVGSYEQYF	TGTGCCAGCCGCCCAGGGACAGCTCAACCCCAGGTGGGCTCCTACGAGCAGTACTTC
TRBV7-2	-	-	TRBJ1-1	CASSLVGHTNTEAFF	TGTGCCAGCAGCTTAGTTGGCCATACGAACACTGAAGCTTTCTTT
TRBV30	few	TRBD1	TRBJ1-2	CAWSPKGIARGFWNYGYTF	TGTGCCTGGAGCCCTAAGGGAATCGCCAGGGGGTTTTGGAACTATGGCTACACCTTC
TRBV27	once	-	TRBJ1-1	CASSLEWRGTEAFF	TGTGCCAGCAGTTTAGAGTGGCGAGGCACTGAAGCTTTCTTT
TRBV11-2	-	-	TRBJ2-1	CASSFVRGSSYNEQFF	TGTGCCAGCAGCTTCGTCAGGGGAAGCTCCTACAATGAGCAGTTCTTC
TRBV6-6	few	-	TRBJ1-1	CASSFTTGPNTEAFF	TGTGCCAGCAGTTTCACGACAGGCCCGAACACTGAAGCTTTCTTT
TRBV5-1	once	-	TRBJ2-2	CAIQFNTGELFF	TGCGCCATCCAGTTTAACACCGGGGAGCTGTTTTTT